This TCR beta chain originates from a study of blood T cell repertoires in COVID-19. For the study at large: Whether acute or convalescent, the COVID-19 samples came from the United States, Italy and Spain. In each case, the material was cDNA or gDNA derived from T cells, B-cell-depleted T cells, or PBMCs.

The CDR3 extends over 17 amino acids. Germline V gene lookup returns CDR1 MGHRA and CDR2 YSYEKL. The V end lost 6 bases, the J end lost 2 bases, and 20 bases lay between the germline ends. Authors' processing steps: It was from reference gene primer amplification that nucleated cell counts were estimated. Clones were read by immunoSEQ multiplex PCR, and TCRdb kept only the in-frame ones, dropping some. V and J calls and clone size are copied from that table; D and trimming were computed from the DNA. The sample consists of approximately 150,000 clones, roughly 87% of them appearing once. Sequencing was done on a sample of peripheral blood. This receptor was taken from a human donor in a cohort sampled during active COVID-19. J is TRBJ1-5 and V is TRBV4-1; D may be TRBD1 (6 bases). The CDR3 protein is CASRSALGQRGNQPQHF. CDR3 coding DNA: TGCGCCAGCAGGTCCGCCCTCGGACAGAGGGGCAATCAGCCCCAGCATTTT.